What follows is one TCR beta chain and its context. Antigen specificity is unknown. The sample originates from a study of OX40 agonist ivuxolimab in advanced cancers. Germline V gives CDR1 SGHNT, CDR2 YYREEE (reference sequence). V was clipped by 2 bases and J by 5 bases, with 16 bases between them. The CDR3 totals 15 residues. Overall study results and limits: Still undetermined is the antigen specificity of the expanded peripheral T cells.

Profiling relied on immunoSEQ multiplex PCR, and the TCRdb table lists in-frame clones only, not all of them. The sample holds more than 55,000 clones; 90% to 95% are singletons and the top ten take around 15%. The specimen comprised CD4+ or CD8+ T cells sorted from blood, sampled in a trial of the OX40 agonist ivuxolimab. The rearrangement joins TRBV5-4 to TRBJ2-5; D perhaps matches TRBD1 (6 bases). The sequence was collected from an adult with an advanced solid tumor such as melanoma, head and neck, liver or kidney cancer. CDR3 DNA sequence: TGTGCCAGCAGCTTCCGGCAGGGGTTGGGTGAGACCCAGTACTTC. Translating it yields CASSFRQGLGETQYF. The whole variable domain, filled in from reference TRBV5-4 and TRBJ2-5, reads ETGVTQSPTHLIKTRGQQVTLRCSSQSGHNTVSWYQQALGQGPQFIFQYYREEENGRGNFPPRFSGLQFPNYSSELNVNALELDDSALYLCASSFRQGLGETQYFGPGTRLLVL.